This record looks at one T cell receptor beta chain sequence and its context. Antigen: not known. This record belongs to a study of cytomegalovirus exposure and HLA in healthy donors. Study results and limitations: Altogether, 160 or so TCR beta chains were recorded as cytomegalovirus-associated. Reportedly, a later analysis found an Asian-associated ancestry cluster had fewer N-insertions than the approximately 700-donor mean.

The PCR was carried out with 60 Vbeta primers and 13 Jbeta primers. Repertoires were generated with immunoSEQ multiplex PCR, while TCRdb's copy carries only in-frame clones and drops some. This sample yields approximately 110,000 clones, of which roughly 80% are seen a single time; around a fifth belongs to the top ten. Trimming at V came to 8 bases and at J to 4 bases, leaving 4 bases not matched to a gene. Germline values: CDR1 MNHNY, CDR2 SVGAGI (reference sequence). CDR3 length: 14 residues. Donors were nominally healthy when sampled, though unrecorded immune exposures were likely. This sequence was found in a man under 40 in good health and CMV-seropositive. V usage is TRBV6-6 and J usage is TRBJ1-5; 11 positions agree with TRBD1. The source material was PBMCs. CDR3 DNA: TGTGCCAGCGGGGACAGGGGGGAGAATCAGCCCCAGCATTTT. Translation: CASGDRGENQPQHF.